This is a list of T cell receptor beta chains from one sample in a study of T cells in Graves' hyperthyroidism and ophthalmopathy. MiXCR was run by TCRdb on the multiplex PCR reads, yielding one entry per CDR3 protein. The sample includes roughly 700,000 distinct CDR3 sequences, around 16% of them seen just once. The sequenced sample was blood. All receptors derive from a man in his fifties with Graves' hyperthyroidism. Both conserved end residues are part of each CDR3. A D gene is named only where the DNA matches it firmly. A row's size may be missing; if present it is once, few, many or a size class.

d_call,cdr3_length,j_call,v_call,clone_size,cdr3_nt,cdr3_aa
-,12,TRBJ1-2,TRBV2,many,TGTGCCAGCAGGGAAAGCGGCTATGGCTACACCTTC,CASRESGYGYTF
TRBD1,16,TRBJ2-3,TRBV18,many,TGTGCCAGCTCAGTCGGACAGGCCCCTAGCACAGATACGCAGTATTTT,CASSVGQAPSTDTQYF
-,15,TRBJ1-1,TRBV6-1,few,TGTGCCAGCTTCCGGAGGGCAGGTATGAACACTGAAGCTTTCTTT,CASFRRAGMNTEAFF
-,17,TRBJ2-1,TRBV7-9,-,TGTGCCAGCAGCCCCCGGCTACCGAGCGGACCCTACAATGAGCAGTTCTTC,CASSPRLPSGPYNEQFF
-,16,TRBJ1-4,TRBV3-1,few,TGTGCCAGCAGCAATACGACGGCTGCAACTAATGAAAAACTGTTTTTT,CASSNTTAATNEKLFF
-,15,TRBJ2-2,TRBV6-5,many,TGTGCCAGCAGTTACGCTACAGGGAACACCGGGGAGCTGTTTTTT,CASSYATGNTGELFF
-,15,TRBJ2-5,TRBV28,many,TGTGCCAGCAGTTTATTGCAGGGGTTAGCAGAGACCCAGTACTTC,CASSLLQGLAETQYF
TRBD2,15,TRBJ2-7,TRBV7-2,many,TGTGCCAGCAGTCGTACTAGCGGGGCTCCCTACGAGCAGTACTTC,CASSRTSGAPYEQYF
TRBD1,14,TRBJ1-2,TRBV20-1,many,TGCAGTGCTAGAAGAGTACAGGGGGCCGCTGGCTACACCTTC,CSARRVQGAAGYTF
TRBD1,15,TRBJ1-1,TRBV3-1,many,TGTGCCAGCAGCCAAAGAGGGACAGGGCTCACTGAAGCTTTCTTT,CASSQRGTGLTEAFF
-,14,TRBJ1-4,TRBV5-1,-,TGCGCCAGCAGCTTGCAGACAGGATCGGAAAAACTGTTTTTT,CASSLQTGSEKLFF
-,13,TRBJ2-5,TRBV2,many,TGTGCCAGCAGTGAATATGCAGCAGAGACCCAGTACTTC,CASSEYAAETQYF
-,10,TRBJ1-2,TRBV20-1,-,TGCAGTGACAGGACTCATGGCTACACCTTC,CSDRTHGYTF
-,15,TRBJ1-1,TRBV11-2,many,TGTGCCAGCAGCTTTGGTCTTTCAGTGCACACTGAAGCTTTCTTT,CASSFGLSVHTEAFF
-,18,TRBJ1-1,TRBV2,-,TGTGCCAGCAGTGAAAACCGTCCAGGGGCCTTGGGAAACACTGAAGCTTTCTTT,CASSENRPGALGNTEAFF
-,14,TRBJ1-3,TRBV30,-,TGTGCCTGGAGTAAAGTAGACTCTGGAAACACCATATATTTT,CAWSKVDSGNTIYF
TRBD2,16,TRBJ2-3,TRBV9,few,TGTGCCAGCAGCGTAGGGCTAGCGGGTCCCACAGATACGCAGTATTTT,CASSVGLAGPTDTQYF
TRBD2,20,TRBJ2-1,TRBV10-3,many,TGTGCCATCAGTGAGTCGACGGGACTAGCGGACCGTAGCTCCTACAATGAGCAGTTCTTC,CAISESTGLADRSSYNEQFF
-,14,TRBJ1-2,TRBV7-9,-,TGTGCCAGCAGCTCTGCCCAGGGCGGCTATGGCTACACCTTC,CASSSAQGGYGYTF
-,13,TRBJ2-1,TRBV27,many,TGTGCCAGCAGTTTTATGGGGGCCGATGAGCAGTTCTTC,CASSFMGADEQFF
TRBD2,17,TRBJ2-7,TRBV28,many,TGTGCCAGCAGTTTAATGTTAGCGGGAGGTACCTCCTACGAGCAGTACTTC,CASSLMLAGGTSYEQYF
TRBD2,16,TRBJ2-2,TRBV19,few,TGTGCCAGTAGTATAGTGGGCGGGAGGACCACCGGGGAGCTGTTTTTT,CASSIVGGRTTGELFF
-,12,TRBJ2-1,TRBV7-2,many,TGTGCCAGCAGCTTAACTAGTTTCTCGCAGTTCTTC,CASSLTSFSQFF
TRBD2,16,TRBJ2-1,TRBV28,many,TGTGCCAGCCTTACGATGGGCGGGAGATTCTACAATGAGCAGTTCTTC,CASLTMGGRFYNEQFF
-,13,TRBJ2-1,TRBV6-2/TRBV6-3,-,-,CASILATHNEQFF
TRBD2,16,TRBJ2-7,TRBV28,many,TGTGCCAGCAGTTCCGGGACTAGCGGGAGGATCGGTGAGCAGTACTTC,CASSSGTSGRIGEQYF
-,14,TRBJ2-6,TRBV29-1,many,TGCAGCGTTTTACTTTTACCCGGGGCCAACGTCCTGACTTTC,CSVLLLPGANVLTF
-,12,TRBJ1-1,TRBV18,many,TGTGCCAGCTCGGCGGACGGCACTGAAGCTTTCTTT,CASSADGTEAFF
-,15,TRBJ1-4,TRBV3-1,few,TGTGCCAGCAGCCTGAGGACGGGCCTTAATGAAAAACTGTTTTTT,CASSLRTGLNEKLFF
-,14,TRBJ1-4,TRBV2,few,TGTGCCAGCAGTGAACACAGGTCGAATGAAAAACTGTTTTTT,CASSEHRSNEKLFF
-,16,TRBJ1-6,TRBV11-2,many,TGTGCCAGCAGCTCGAGTCTACAGGGTGGAAATTCACCCCTCCACTTT,CASSSSLQGGNSPLHF
TRBD2,15,TRBJ2-7,TRBV7-3,many,TGTGCCAGCAGTTGGTCTAGCGGGAGCGCCTACGAGCAGTACTTC,CASSWSSGSAYEQYF
-,13,TRBJ1-1,TRBV11-1,many,TGTGCCAGCAGCTTAGTCCGGTGGGCTGAAGCTTTCTTT,CASSLVRWAEAFF
TRBD2,16,TRBJ2-7,TRBV4-3,-,TGCGCCAGCAGCCAAGCGACTAGCGGGAGTCTGCCCGAGCAGTACTTC,CASSQATSGSLPEQYF
-,15,TRBJ1-2,TRBV5-1,-,TGCGCCAGCAGCTTGGGGGACACAGGTCACTATGGCTACACCTTC,CASSLGDTGHYGYTF
TRBD1,16,TRBJ2-2,TRBV12-5,-,TGTGCTAGTGGTTTGGTGATAGGGGGCGTCACCGGGGAGCTGTTTTTT,CASGLVIGGVTGELFF
TRBD1,16,TRBJ2-7,TRBV24-1,many,TGTGCCACCAGTGATTCTTTGGGGGACAGAACCTACGAGCAGTACTTC,CATSDSLGDRTYEQYF
TRBD1,15,TRBJ2-7,TRBV12-3/TRBV12-4,many,TGTGCCAGCAGTGTAACCGGGACAGGGACCGCCGAGCAGTACTTC,CASSVTGTGTAEQYF
TRBD2,13,TRBJ2-5,TRBV25-1,-,TGTGCCAGCATAGCGGGAGAGGGCGAGACCCAGTACTTC,CASIAGEGETQYF
-,15,TRBJ1-6,TRBV7-9,many,TGTGCCAGCAGCGGAGGCCCCCCGGATAATTCACCCCTCCACTTT,CASSGGPPDNSPLHF
-,16,TRBJ1-1,TRBV10-3,-,TGTGCCACCAGGTTTGGGCGCGACCTTATGAACACTGAAGCTTTCTTT,CATRFGRDLMNTEAFF
TRBD2,15,TRBJ2-3,TRBV28,many,TGTGCCAGTCTTCCCTTAGCGGGAGATGAGTATACGCAGTATTTT,CASLPLAGDEYTQYF
TRBD2,15,TRBJ2-2,TRBV28,-,TGTGCCAGCAGTTCGCCAAGCGGGAGGGCCCGGGAGCTGTTTTTT,CASSSPSGRARELFF
-,15,TRBJ2-1,TRBV15,many,TGTGCCACCAGCTCTGCTATAAGCGCGTCATATGAGCAGTTCTTC,CATSSAISASYEQFF
-,13,TRBJ2-5,TRBV3-1,-,TGTGCCAGCAGCCAAGTGGGCGGAGAGACCCAGTACTTC,CASSQVGGETQYF
-,12,TRBJ1-5,TRBV10-3,-,TGTGCCATCAGTGAAACGGATCAGCCCCAGCATTTT,CAISETDQPQHF